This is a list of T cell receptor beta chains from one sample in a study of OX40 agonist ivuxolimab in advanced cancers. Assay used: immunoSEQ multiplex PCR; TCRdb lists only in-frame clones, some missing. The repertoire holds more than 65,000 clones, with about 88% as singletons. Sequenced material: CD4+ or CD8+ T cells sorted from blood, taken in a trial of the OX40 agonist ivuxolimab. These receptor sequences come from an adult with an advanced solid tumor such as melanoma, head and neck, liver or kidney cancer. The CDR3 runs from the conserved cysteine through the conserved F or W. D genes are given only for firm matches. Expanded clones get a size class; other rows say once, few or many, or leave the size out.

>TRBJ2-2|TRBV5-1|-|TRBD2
TGCGCCAGCACCCCCCTAGGACTAGCGGGGCCGATATGGAACACCGGGGAGCTGTTTTTT
CASTPLGLAGPIWNTGELFF
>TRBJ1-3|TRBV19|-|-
TGTGCCAGTAGTATCGGGGGCTCTGGAAACACCATATATTTT
CASSIGGSGNTIYF
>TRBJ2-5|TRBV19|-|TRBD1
TGTGCCAGTAGTGACAGGGTGGTGTCAGAGACCCAGTACTTC
CASSDRVVSETQYF
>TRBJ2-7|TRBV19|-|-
TGTGCCAGTAGTAACGAGTGGACTTCCTACGAGCAGTACTTC
CASSNEWTSYEQYF
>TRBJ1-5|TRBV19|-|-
TGTGCCAGTAGTATAAGTGCCCCGACAGAACGCTATCAGCCCCAGCATTTT
CASSISAPTERYQPQHF
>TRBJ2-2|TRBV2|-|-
TGTGCCAGCAGTCTGCGGGGAGGCACCGGGGAGCTGTTTTTT
CASSLRGGTGELFF
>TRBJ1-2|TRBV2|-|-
TGTGCCAGCATACCGTTCGGGGCCAATGGCTACACCTTC
CASIPFGANGYTF
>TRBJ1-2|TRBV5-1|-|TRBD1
TGCGCCAGCAGCCCGCGGGCAGGGGGGACGGTTGGCTATGGCTACACCTTC
CASSPRAGGTVGYGYTF
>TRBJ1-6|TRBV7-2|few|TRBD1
TGTGCCAGCAGCTCCTCGGGGACAGGTATTTCACCCCTCCACTTT
CASSSSGTGISPLHF
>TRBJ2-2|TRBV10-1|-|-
TGCGCCAGCAGTGGCGGCTCATCCAAACCCGGGGAGCTGTTTTTT
CASSGGSSKPGELFF
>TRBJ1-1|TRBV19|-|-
TGTGCCAGTAATGACTGGAGGAACACTGAAGCTTTCTTT
CASNDWRNTEAFF
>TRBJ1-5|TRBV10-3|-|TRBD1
TGTGCCATCAGTGAGCGACAGGGGGGGGATCAGCCCCAGCATTTT
CAISERQGGDQPQHF
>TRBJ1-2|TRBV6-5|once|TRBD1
TGTGCCAGCAGTTATTCGGGACAGGTCTATGGCTACACCTTC
CASSYSGQVYGYTF
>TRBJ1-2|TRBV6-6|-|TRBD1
TGTGCCAGCCAAGACGGACAGGGGTATGGCTACACCTTC
CASQDGQGYGYTF
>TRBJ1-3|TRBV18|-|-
TGTGCCAGCTCATCCAGGGGAAACTCTGGAAACACCATATATTTT
CASSSRGNSGNTIYF
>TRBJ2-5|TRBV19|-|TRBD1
TGTGCCAGTAGTATCGGGACAGCTCAAGAGACCCAGTACTTC
CASSIGTAQETQYF
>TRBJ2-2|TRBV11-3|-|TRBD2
TGTGCCAGCAGCTTAGTAGCGGGAGCCACCGGGGAGCTGTTTTTT
CASSLVAGATGELFF
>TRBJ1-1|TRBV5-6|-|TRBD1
TGTGCCAGCAGCCTCCAGGGGGTGTTCCCTGAAGCTTTCTTT
CASSLQGVFPEAFF
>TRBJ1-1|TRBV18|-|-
TGTGCCAGCTCACCCAGTAGAGGGCTGAACACTGAAGCTTTCTTT
CASSPSRGLNTEAFF
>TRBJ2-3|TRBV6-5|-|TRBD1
TGTGCCAGCAGTTCCGCGGACAGGGCGGTAACAGATACGCAGTATTTT
CASSSADRAVTDTQYF
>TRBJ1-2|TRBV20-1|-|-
TGCAGTGCCCTAACAGGGAATGGCTACACCTTC
CSALTGNGYTF
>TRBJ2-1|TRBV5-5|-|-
TGTGCCAGCAGCTTGGGGACTGCATACAATGAGCAGTTCTTC
CASSLGTAYNEQFF
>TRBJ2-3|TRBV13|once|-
TGTGCCAGCAGCTTGTGGGGAGATACGCAGTATTTT
CASSLWGDTQYF
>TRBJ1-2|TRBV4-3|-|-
TGCGCCAGCAGCCAAGTTGACAGCCCGCGTGGCTACACCTTC
CASSQVDSPRGYTF
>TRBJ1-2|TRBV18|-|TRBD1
TGTGCCAGCTCAGCGGACAGGGTGAATGGCTACACCTTC
CASSADRVNGYTF
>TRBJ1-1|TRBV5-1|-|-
TGCGCCAGCAGCTTGGCCGGGCGGAACACTGAAGCTTTCTTT
CASSLAGRNTEAFF
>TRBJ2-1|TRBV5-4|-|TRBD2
TGTGCCAGCAGCCCAACTACTAGCGGGGGTTACAATGAGCAGTTCTTC
CASSPTTSGGYNEQFF
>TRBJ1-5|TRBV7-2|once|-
TGTGCCAGCAGCTTGGTTCGGGGAGGCCAGCCCCAGCATTTT
CASSLVRGGQPQHF
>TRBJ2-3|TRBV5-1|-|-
TGCGCCAGCAGGAAACAGGGTTTGGCAGATACGCAGTATTTT
CASRKQGLADTQYF
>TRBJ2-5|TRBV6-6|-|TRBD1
TGTGCCAGCAGCCTAACCGGGACAGGGGGTGAGACCCAGTACTTC
CASSLTGTGGETQYF
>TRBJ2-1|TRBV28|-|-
TGTGCCAGCAGTTTAGCGGGTAGCTTCAATGAGCAGTTCTTC
CASSLAGSFNEQFF
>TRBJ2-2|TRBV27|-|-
TGTGCCAGCAGTTTTTCACAGGGAACCGGGGAGCTGTTTTTT
CASSFSQGTGELFF
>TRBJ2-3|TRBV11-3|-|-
TGTGCCAGCAGCTTTGGGGCTAGCACAGATACGCAGTATTTT
CASSFGASTDTQYF
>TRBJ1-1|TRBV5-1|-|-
TGCGCCAGCAGCTTAATACAGGGAGGGGACACTGAAGCTTTCTTT
CASSLIQGGDTEAFF
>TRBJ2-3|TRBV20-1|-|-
TGCAGTGCAACGACCACAGATACGCAGTATTTT
CSATTTDTQYF
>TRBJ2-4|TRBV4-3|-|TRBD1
TGCGCCAGCAGCCTAAACAGGGGTTCGGCCAAAAACATTCAGTACTTC
CASSLNRGSAKNIQYF